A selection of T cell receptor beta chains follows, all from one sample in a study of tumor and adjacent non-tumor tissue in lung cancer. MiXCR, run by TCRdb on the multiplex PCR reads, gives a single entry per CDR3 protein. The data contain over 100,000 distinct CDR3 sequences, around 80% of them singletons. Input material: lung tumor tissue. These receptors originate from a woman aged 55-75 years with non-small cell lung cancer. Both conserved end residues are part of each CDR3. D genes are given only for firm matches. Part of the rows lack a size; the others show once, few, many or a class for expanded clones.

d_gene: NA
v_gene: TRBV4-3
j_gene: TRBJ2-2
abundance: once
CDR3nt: TGCGCCAGCAGCCAAGGGCCAGCAGGAAAGACCGAGGAGCTCTTTTTT
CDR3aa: CASSQGPAGKTEELFF

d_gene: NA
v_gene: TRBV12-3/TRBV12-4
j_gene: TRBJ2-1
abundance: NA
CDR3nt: TGTGTCAGCAGTACTAGTGGGGCCTACAATGAGCAGTTCTTC
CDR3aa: CVSSTSGAYNEQFF

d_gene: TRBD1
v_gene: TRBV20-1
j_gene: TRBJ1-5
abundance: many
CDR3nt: TGCAGTGCTATGACAGGGGGAGGCAATCAGCCCCAGCATTTT
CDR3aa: CSAMTGGGNQPQHF

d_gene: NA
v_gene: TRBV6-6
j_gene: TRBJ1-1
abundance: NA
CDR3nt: TGTGCCAGCTGCGGACGGGGGCGCGACACTGAAGCTTTCTTT
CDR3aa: CASCGRGRDTEAFF

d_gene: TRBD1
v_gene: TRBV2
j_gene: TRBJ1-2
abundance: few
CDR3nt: TGTGCCAGCCTTGGACAGGCGGGCTATGGCTACACCTTC
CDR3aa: CASLGQAGYGYTF

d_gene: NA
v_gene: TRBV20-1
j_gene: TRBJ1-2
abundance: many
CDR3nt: TGCAGTGCCCTGGGCGGCTACACCTTC
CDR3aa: CSALGGYTF

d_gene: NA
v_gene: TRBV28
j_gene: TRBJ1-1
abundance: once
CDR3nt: TGTGCCAGCAGTCCCATCTCGATGAACACTGAAGCTTTCTTT
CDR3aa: CASSPISMNTEAFF

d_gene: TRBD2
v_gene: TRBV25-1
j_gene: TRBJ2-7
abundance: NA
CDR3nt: TGTGCCAGGAGTGCCCCCCGGACTAGCGGGGCCTACGAGCAGTATTTC
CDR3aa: CARSAPRTSGAYEQYF

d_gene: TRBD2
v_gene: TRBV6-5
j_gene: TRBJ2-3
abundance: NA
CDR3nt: TGTGCCAGCATGGCTGCCTTAGGGACTAGCGGATACACAGATACGCACTATTTT
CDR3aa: CASMAALGTSGYTDTHYF

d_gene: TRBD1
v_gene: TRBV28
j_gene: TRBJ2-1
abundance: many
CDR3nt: TGTGCCAGCAGCATTTTGAGGACAGGGGACTACAATGAGCAGTTCTTC
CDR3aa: CASSILRTGDYNEQFF

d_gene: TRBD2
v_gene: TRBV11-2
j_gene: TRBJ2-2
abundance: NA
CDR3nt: TGTGCCAACAGCTCCGTAGCGGGACTGAACCCCGGGGAGCTGTTTTTT
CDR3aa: CANSSVAGLNPGELFF

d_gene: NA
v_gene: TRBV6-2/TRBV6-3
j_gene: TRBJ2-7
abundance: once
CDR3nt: TGTGCCGGCAACTCCGCGGCCTGCGGTTCCTACGAGCAGTACTTC
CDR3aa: CAGNSAACGSYEQYF

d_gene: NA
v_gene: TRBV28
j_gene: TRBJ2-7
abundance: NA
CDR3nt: TGTGCCAGCAGTTCGAATTGGGAGCAGTACTTC
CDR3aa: CASSSNWEQYF

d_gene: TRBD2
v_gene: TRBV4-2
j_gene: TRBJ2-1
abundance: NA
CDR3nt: TGTGCCAGCAGCCAAGACGGGACTAGCCGAGTTGAGCAGTTCTTC
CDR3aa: CASSQDGTSRVEQFF

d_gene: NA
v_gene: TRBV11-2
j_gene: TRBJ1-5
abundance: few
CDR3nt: TGTGCCAGCAGCTTAGAGCGCGGTGGCAACCAGCCCCAGCATTTT
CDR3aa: CASSLERGGNQPQHF

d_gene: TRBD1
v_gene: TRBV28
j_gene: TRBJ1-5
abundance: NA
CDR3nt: TGTGCCAGTTCCCGGACAGGGGGCAGAAATCAGCCCCAGCATTTT
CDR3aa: CASSRTGGRNQPQHF

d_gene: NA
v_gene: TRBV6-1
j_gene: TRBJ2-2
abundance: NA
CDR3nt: TGTGCCAGCAGTGATTGGGGGGCACCCGCCGGGGATCTGTCTTTT
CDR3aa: CASSDWGAPAGDLSF

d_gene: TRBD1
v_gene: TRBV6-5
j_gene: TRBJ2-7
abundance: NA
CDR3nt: TGTGCCAGGAGTTACTCTAGGGGCGAGGGGGCTGGAGAGCAGTACTTC
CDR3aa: CARSYSRGEGAGEQYF

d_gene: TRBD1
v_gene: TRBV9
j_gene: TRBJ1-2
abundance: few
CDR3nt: TGTGCCAGCAGCACGGGACAGGGGGCGGTTGGCTACACCTTC
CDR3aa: CASSTGQGAVGYTF

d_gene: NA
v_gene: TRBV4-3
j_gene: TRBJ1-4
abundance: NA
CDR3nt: TGCACCAGCAGCCAAGATGCGAGGGTGACTAATGAAAAAATGTTTTTT
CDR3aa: CTSSQDARVTNEKMFF

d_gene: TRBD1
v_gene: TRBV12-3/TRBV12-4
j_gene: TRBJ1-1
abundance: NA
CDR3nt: TGTGCAAGCAGCGAACAGGGGGGCAGCACTGAATCTTTCTTT
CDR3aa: CASSEQGGSTESFF

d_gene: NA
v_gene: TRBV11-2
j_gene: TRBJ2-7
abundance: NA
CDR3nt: TGTGCCACCAGCTTATCTGGCTACGAGCAGTGCTTC
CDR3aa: CATSLSGYEQCF